The T cell receptor beta chain under discussion was sequenced for a study of beta chain features in type 1 diabetes. Across the study: No age, gender or cell yield differences were seen between patients and healthy donors.

Sequenced material consisted of expressed TCRB transcripts (all of the isolated RNA was reverse transcribed). About 3.57 million reads were obtained on average from naive, central memory and regulatory T cell samples. TCRdb's copy holds only in-frame clones and misses some; the assay was immunoSEQ multiplex PCR. The table shows hundreds of thousands of clones, with around an eighth occurring only once. J was trimmed by 3 bases and V by 4 bases; bases with no gene match: 9. This CDR3 comprises 15 residues. Germline CDR1 is SGHDT and CDR2 is YYEEEE. This clone has more than one count but fewer than ten. What it binds is not known. Study results and caveats: A greater similarity of naive, central memory and Treg TCRB repertoires was seen among patients than among healthy donors.

The chain uses TRBV5-6 and TRBJ2-7, with 8 nucleotides matching TRBD1. This clonotype was obtained from a man aged 18 to 30 in good health. Specimen: naive CD4+ T cells from blood. The CDR3 loop reads CASSVMGGQGYEQYF. CDR3 sequence (DNA): TGTGCCAGCAGCGTAATGGGTGGACAGGGCTACGAGCAGTACTTC.